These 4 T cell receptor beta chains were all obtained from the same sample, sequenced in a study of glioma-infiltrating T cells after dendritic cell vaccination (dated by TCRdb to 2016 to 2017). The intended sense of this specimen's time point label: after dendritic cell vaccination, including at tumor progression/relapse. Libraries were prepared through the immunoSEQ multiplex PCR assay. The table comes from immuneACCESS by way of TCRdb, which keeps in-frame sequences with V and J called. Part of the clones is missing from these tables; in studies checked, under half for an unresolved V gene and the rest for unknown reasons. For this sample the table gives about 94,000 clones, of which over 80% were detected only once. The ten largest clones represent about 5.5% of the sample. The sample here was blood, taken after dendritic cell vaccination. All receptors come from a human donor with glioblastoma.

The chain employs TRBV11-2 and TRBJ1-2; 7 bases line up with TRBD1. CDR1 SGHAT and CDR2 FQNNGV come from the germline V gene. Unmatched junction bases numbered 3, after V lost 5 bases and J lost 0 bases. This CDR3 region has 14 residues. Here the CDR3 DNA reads TGTGCCAGCAGCAAAACAGGGGCTAACTATGGCTACACCTTC. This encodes CASSKTGANYGYTF. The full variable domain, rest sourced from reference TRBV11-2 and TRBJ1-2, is EAGVAQSPRYKIIEKRQSVAFWCNPISGHATLYWYQQILGQGPKLLIQFQNNGVVDDSQLPKDRFSAERLKGVDSTLKIQPAKLEDSAVYLCASSKTGANYGYTFGSGTRLTVV.

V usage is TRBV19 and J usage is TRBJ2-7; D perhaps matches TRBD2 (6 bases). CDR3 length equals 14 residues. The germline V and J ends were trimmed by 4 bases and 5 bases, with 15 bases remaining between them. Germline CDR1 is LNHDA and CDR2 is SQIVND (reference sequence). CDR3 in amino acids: CASSTELGLNEQYF. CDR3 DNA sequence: TGTGCCAGTAGTACGGAATTGGGACTCAACGAGCAGTACTTC.

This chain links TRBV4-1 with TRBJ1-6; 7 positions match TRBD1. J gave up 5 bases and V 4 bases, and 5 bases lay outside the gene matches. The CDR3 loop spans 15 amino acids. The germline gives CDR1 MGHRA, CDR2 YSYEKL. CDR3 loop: CASSRGTADNSPLHF. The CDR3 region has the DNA TGCGCCAGCAGCCGGGGGACAGCTGATAATTCACCCCTCCACTTT.

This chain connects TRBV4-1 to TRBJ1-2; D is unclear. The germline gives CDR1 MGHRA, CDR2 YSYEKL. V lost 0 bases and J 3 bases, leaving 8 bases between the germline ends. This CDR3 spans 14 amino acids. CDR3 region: CASSQDSTYYGYTF. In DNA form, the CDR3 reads TGCGCCAGCAGCCAAGACAGTACCTACTATGGCTACACCTTC.